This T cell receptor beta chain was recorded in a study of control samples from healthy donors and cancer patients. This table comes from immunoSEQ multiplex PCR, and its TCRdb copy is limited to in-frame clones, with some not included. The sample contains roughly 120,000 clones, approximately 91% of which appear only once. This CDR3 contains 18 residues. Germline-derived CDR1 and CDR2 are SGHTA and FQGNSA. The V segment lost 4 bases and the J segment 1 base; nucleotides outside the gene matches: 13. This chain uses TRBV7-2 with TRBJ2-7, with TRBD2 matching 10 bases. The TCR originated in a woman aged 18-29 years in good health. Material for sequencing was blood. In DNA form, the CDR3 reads TGTGCCAGCAGCTCAAAGCGGGGGGGACCCGCGGTTTCCTACGAGCAGTACTTC. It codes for CASSSKRGGPAVSYEQYF.